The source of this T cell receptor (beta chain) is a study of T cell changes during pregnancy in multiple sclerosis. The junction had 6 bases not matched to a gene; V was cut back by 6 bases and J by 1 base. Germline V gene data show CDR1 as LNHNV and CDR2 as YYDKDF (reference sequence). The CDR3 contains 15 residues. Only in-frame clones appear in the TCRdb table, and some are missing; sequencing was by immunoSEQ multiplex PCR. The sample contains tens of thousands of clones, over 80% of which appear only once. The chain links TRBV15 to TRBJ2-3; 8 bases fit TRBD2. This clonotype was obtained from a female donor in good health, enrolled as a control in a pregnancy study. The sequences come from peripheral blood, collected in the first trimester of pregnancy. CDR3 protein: CATSPGRGGTDTQYF. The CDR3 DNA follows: TGTGCCACCAGTCCCGGGCGGGGGGGCACAGATACGCAGTATTTT.